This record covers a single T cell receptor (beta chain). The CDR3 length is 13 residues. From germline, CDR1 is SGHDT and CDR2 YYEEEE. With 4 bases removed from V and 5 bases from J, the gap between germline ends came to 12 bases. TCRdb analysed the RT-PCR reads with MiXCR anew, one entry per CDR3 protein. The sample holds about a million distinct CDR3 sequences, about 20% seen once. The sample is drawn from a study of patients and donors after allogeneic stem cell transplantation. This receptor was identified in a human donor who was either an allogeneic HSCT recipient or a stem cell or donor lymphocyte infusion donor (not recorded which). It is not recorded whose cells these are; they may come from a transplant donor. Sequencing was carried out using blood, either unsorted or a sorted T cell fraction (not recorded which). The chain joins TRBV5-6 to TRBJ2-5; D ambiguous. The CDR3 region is CASSPQFPETQYF. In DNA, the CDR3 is TGTGCCAGCAGCCCCCAATTCCCCGAGACCCAGTACTTC.